These T cell receptor beta chains were read from a single sample in a study of glioma-infiltrating T cells after dendritic cell vaccination. Profiling relied on immunoSEQ multiplex PCR, and the TCRdb table lists in-frame clones only, not all of them. The table includes tens of thousands of clones, 65% to 90% detected once. Source: blood, taken before dendritic cell vaccination. These receptors were obtained from a human donor with glioblastoma. Both conserved end residues are part of each CDR3. A D gene is named only where the DNA matches it firmly. Size is stated for part of the rows, as once, few or many counts, or as a class when the clone is expanded.

V gene	clone size	J gene	D gene	CDR3 protein	CDR3 DNA
TRBV6-1	few	TRBJ1-5	-	CASSEESRARAQHF	TGTGCCAGCAGTGAAGAAAGCCGAGCCAGGGCCCAGCATTTT
TRBV7-9	few	TRBJ1-2	-	CASSLVQGNYGYTF	TGTGCCAGCAGCTTAGTTCAGGGAAACTATGGCTACACCTTC
TRBV29-1	few	TRBJ1-4	-	CSVESPGDGEKLFF	TGCAGCGTTGAGAGTCCAGGGGATGGAGAAAAACTGTTTTTT
TRBV4-1	-	TRBJ1-4	-	CASSQEVATINEKLFF	TGCGCCAGCAGCCAAGAAGTGGCAACTATTAATGAAAAACTGTTTTTT
TRBV27	-	TRBJ2-7	-	CASSRDSLTYDQYF	TGTGCCAGCAGTCGTGACAGTCTAACCTACGATCAGTACTTC
TRBV19	-	TRBJ2-1	TRBD2	CASSIVTSGGQNNEQFF	TGTGCCAGTAGTATAGTAACTAGCGGGGGCCAAAACAATGAGCAGTTCTTC
TRBV6-5	-	TRBJ1-2	-	CASSRPGDGYTF	TGTGCCAGCAGCCGACCAGGGGATGGCTACACCTTC
TRBV6-1	-	TRBJ2-7	TRBD1	CASRGQGEDEQYF	TGTGCCAGCAGAGGACAGGGTGAAGACGAGCAGTACTTC
TRBV4-2	once	TRBJ2-3	-	CASSQDKQGPDTQYF	TGTGCCAGCAGCCAAGACAAGCAGGGGCCAGATACGCAGTATTTT
TRBV30	few	TRBJ1-4	-	CAWSVISEKLFF	TGTGCCTGGAGTGTGATTAGTGAAAAACTGTTTTTT
TRBV19	-	TRBJ1-5	-	CASSDWQDNQPQHF	TGTGCCAGTAGTGATTGGCAGGACAATCAGCCCCAGCATTTT
TRBV27	-	TRBJ2-3	-	CASSLSWGADTQYF	TGTGCCAGCAGTTTATCGTGGGGAGCAGATACGCAGTATTTT
TRBV7-6	-	TRBJ2-1	-	CASSGDSGDEQFF	TGTGCCAGCAGCGGGGACTCTGGGGATGAGCAGTTCTTC
TRBV29-1	-	TRBJ1-4	-	CSVEPGEGEKLFF	TGCAGCGTTGAGCCAGGCGAAGGCGAAAAACTGTTTTTT
TRBV30	once	TRBJ2-7	-	CAWSDGDTYYEQYF	TGTGCCTGGAGTGACGGGGACACCTACTACGAGCAGTACTTC
TRBV7-2	-	TRBJ1-5	TRBD1	CASSLNRGGNQPQHF	TGTGCCAGCAGCTTAAACAGGGGGGGCAATCAGCCCCAGCATTTT
TRBV19	-	TRBJ1-4	TRBD1	CASSVRDSANEKLFF	TGTGCCAGTAGTGTACGGGACAGTGCTAATGAAAAACTGTTTTTT
TRBV15	-	TRBJ1-1	-	CATSRGGYTEAFF	TGTGCCACCAGCAGAGGAGGGTACACTGAAGCTTTCTTT
TRBV6-5	-	TRBJ2-1	-	CASSYSMREGYNEQFF	TGTGCCAGCAGTTACTCGATGCGAGAGGGTTACAATGAGCAGTTCTTC
TRBV5-6	-	TRBJ1-1	-	CASSRSSANTEAFF	TGTGCCAGCAGCCGCTCCAGCGCGAACACTGAAGCTTTCTTT
TRBV5-4	-	TRBJ2-1	-	CASSPASSYNEQFF	TGTGCCAGCAGCCCTGCGAGCTCCTACAATGAGCAGTTCTTC
TRBV10-3	-	TRBJ1-2	-	CAISESTETGALGGYTF	TGTGCCATCAGTGAGTCAACCGAGACAGGCGCTTTGGGAGGCTACACCTTC
TRBV11-2	-	TRBJ2-4	-	CASSLDPDSWGYF	TGTGCCAGCAGCTTAGATCCCGACAGCTGGGGATACTTC
TRBV11-1	-	TRBJ2-7	TRBD2	CASSLGTSGFSYEQYF	TGTGCCAGCAGCTTAGGGACTAGCGGGTTTTCCTACGAGCAGTACTTC
TRBV5-3	once	TRBJ1-4	TRBD1	CARSGGQGDHEKLFF	TGTGCCAGAAGCGGGGGACAGGGGGACCATGAAAAACTGTTTTTT